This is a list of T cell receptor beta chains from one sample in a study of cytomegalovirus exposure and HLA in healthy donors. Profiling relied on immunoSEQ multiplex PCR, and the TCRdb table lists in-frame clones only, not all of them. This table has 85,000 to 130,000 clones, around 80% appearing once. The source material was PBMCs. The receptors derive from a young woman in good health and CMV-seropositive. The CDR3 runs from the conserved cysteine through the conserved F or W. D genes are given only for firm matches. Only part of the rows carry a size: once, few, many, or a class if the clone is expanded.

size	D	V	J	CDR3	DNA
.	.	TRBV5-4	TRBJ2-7	CASSFRGSYEQYF	TGTGCCAGCAGCTTCCGCGGGTCCTACGAGCAGTACTTC
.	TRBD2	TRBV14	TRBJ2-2	CASSQDPASGRDTGELFF	TGTGCCAGCAGCCAAGATCCGGCTAGCGGGAGAGATACCGGGGAGCTGTTTTTT
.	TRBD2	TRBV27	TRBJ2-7	CASSSVAGGFYEQYF	TGTGCCAGCAGTTCGGTAGCGGGAGGGTTTTACGAGCAGTACTTC
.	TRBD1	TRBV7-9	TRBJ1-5	CASSPGTGNQPQHF	TGTGCCAGCAGTCCCGGGACAGGGAATCAGCCCCAGCATTTT
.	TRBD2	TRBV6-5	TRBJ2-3	CASRTGLADTDTQYF	TGTGCCAGCAGAACCGGACTAGCAGACACAGATACGCAGTATTTT
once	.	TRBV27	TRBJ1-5	CASSLDWNQPQHF	TGTGCCAGCAGTTTGGACTGGAATCAGCCCCAGCATTTT
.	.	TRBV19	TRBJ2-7	CASSPAVYYEQYF	TGTGCCAGTAGTCCGGCGGTTTACTACGAGCAGTACTTC
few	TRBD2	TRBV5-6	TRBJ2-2	CASSLPGLAGTNTGELFF	TGTGCCAGCAGCTTACCGGGACTAGCGGGAACGAACACCGGGGAGCTGTTTTTT
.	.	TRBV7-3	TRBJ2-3	CASSLMGASSTDTQYF	TGTGCCAGCAGCTTAATGGGCGCGTCAAGCACAGATACGCAGTATTTT
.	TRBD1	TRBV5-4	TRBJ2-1	CASSLRDRIKDEQFF	TGTGCCAGCAGCTTGAGGGACAGGATTAAGGATGAGCAGTTCTTC
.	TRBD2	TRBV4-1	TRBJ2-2	CASSQGREWTGELFF	TGCGCCAGCAGCCAAGGGCGGGAGTGGACCGGGGAGCTGTTTTTT
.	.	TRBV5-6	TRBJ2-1	CASSLGRGEQFF	TGTGCCAGCAGCTTGGGACGAGGTGAGCAGTTCTTC
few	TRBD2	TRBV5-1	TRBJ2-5	CASSLQLAGGQETQYF	TGCGCCAGCAGCCTACAGCTAGCGGGAGGACAAGAGACCCAGTACTTC
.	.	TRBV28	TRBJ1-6	CASTLPQGHSPLHF	TGTGCCAGCACCCTCCCCCAGGGCCATTCACCCCTCCACTTT
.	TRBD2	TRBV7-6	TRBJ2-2	CASSDTAGETGELFF	TGTGCCAGCAGCGATACTGCGGGAGAGACCGGGGAGCTGTTTTTT
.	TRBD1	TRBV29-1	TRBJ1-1	CSVYRTGAEAFF	TGCAGCGTCTATAGGACAGGGGCTGAAGCTTTCTTT
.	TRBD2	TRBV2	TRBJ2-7	CASRWTSDHEQYF	TGTGCCAGCAGATGGACTAGCGACCACGAGCAGTACTTC
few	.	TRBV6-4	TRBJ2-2	CASSDSPGTGELFF	TGTGCCAGCAGTGACTCGCCGGGCACCGGGGAGCTGTTTTTT
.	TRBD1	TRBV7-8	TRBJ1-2	CASSSGTGRGGYTF	TGTGCCAGCAGCTCAGGGACAGGGAGGGGTGGCTACACCTTC
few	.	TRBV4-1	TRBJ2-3	CASRGLPPTDTQYF	TGCGCCAGCAGGGGACTTCCGCCCACAGATACGCAGTATTTT
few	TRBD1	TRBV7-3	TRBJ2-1	CASSLYGTDNEQFF	TGTGCCAGCAGCTTATATGGGACAGACAATGAGCAGTTCTTC
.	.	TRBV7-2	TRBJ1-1	CASSLVGEDLPEAFF	TGTGCCAGCAGCTTAGTCGGGGAGGATCTCCCTGAAGCTTTCTTT